The clone carrying this T cell receptor beta chain was seen more than once but under ten times. The V gene end was trimmed by 4 bases and the J gene end by 3 bases; junction bases not matched to a gene: 12. The CDR3 is 17 amino acids. Germline V CDR1 and CDR2: LGHNA, YNFKEQ. These data belong to a study of cytomegalovirus exposure and HLA in healthy donors. The PCR had 60 Vbeta and 13 Jbeta primers. TCRdb's copy holds only in-frame clones and misses some; the assay was immunoSEQ multiplex PCR. The data show some 87,000 clones, roughly 73% seen once. This TCR was recovered from a man aged 50-60 years in good health and CMV-seropositive. Sequenced: PBMCs. The J gene is TRBJ2-3, the V gene TRBV4-2; 8 bases are a match to TRBD2. This chain's CDR3 is CASSPRKHAGGTDTQYF. The CDR3 nucleotides read TGTGCCAGCAGCCCGCGGAAGCACGCGGGGGGAACAGATACGCAGTATTTT.